A single sample is the source of the 24 T cell receptor beta chains below, sequenced in a study of T cells in Graves' hyperthyroidism and ophthalmopathy. Amplification of TCR beta CDR3 regions was performed using RNA transcripts as template. During a first-round RT-PCR of the TCR CDR3, the HTBI primer set was used. In TCRdb, the multiplex PCR reads were re-called with MiXCR into one record per CDR3 protein. Of hundreds of thousands of distinct CDR3 sequences in the sample, 45% were seen once. Sequencing was carried out using peripheral blood or thyroid tissue (not recorded which). The receptors here all came from an adult man with Graves' disease, either hyperthyroidism or ophthalmopathy (not recorded which).

This chain links TRBV29-1 with TRBJ2-5; D possibly matches TRBD1 or TRBD2 (5 bases each). Germline lookup yields CDR1 SQVTM and CDR2 ANQGSEA. V lost 8 bases to trimming and J lost 5 bases, with 18 bases between them. The CDR3 sequence is 13 residues long. CDR3 loop: CSLLGGGRETQYF. CDR3 nucleotide sequence: TGCAGCTTGTTGGGTGGGGGACGGGAGACCCAGTACTTC. Full variable domain (rest looked up from reference TRBV29-1 and TRBJ2-5): SAVISQKPSRDICQRGTSLTIQCQVDSQVTMMFWYRQQPGQSLTLIATANQGSEATYESGFVIDKFPISRPNLTFSTLTVSNMSPEDSSIYLCSLLGGGRETQYFGPGTRLLVL.

This clonotype was counted only a few times. V usage is TRBV5-6 and J usage is TRBJ2-7; D is possibly TRBD2 (6 bases). V was trimmed by 1 base and J by 3 bases, leaving 11 bases between them. Per germline, CDR1 SGHDT and CDR2 YYEEEE. This CDR3 has 14 amino acids. CDR3 sequence reads: CASSLRRGLYEQYF. The CDR3 nucleotides are TGTGCCAGCAGCTTGCGGAGGGGCCTCTACGAGCAGTACTTC.

This clonotype has at least ten counts. CDR3 DNA: TGTGCCAGCAGAGTACGGGGGCAGCAAGAGACCCAGTACTTC. Translation gives CASRVRGQQETQYF. This chain uses TRBV7-2 with TRBJ2-5; D may correspond to TRBD1 or TRBD2 (6 bases each). The CDR3 is 14 residues long. V was trimmed by 6 bases and J by 2 bases, leaving 13 bases between them. Germline values: CDR1 SGHTA, CDR2 FQGNSA.

As concerns this clonotype: Sequence at one end of the junction differs from germline and may be a read error. The CDR3: CASSFRFTEAFF. For the CDR3, the DNA is TGTGCCAGCAGTTTCAGGTTCACTGAAGCTTTCTTT. The chain uses TRBV5-1 and TRBJ1-1; D unclear. This CDR3 has 12 amino acids. Germline-derived CDR1 and CDR2 are SGHRS and YFSETQ.

The rearrangement joins TRBV24-1 to TRBJ1-3, with no clear D. Germline V CDR1 and CDR2: KGHDR, SFDVKD. Trimming took off 4 bases at V and 0 bases at J, with 12 bases between the two ends. The CDR3 is 16 amino acids. The CDR3 here is CATSDVRSHSGNTIYF. The CDR3 DNA follows: TGTGCCACCAGTGACGTTCGCTCACACTCTGGAAACACCATATATTTT.

This clonotype was seen only a few times. The V gene is TRBV20-1, the J gene TRBJ2-7; D remains ambiguous. Germline values: CDR1 DFQATT, CDR2 SNEGSKA (reference sequence). The V gene lost 4 bases and the J gene lost 0 bases, with 13 bases spanning the gap. This CDR3 is built from 14 residues. CDR3: CSATDSPSSYEQYF. In DNA form, the CDR3 reads TGCAGTGCTACAGACTCCCCGAGCTCCTACGAGCAGTACTTC.

The sample holds many counts of this clonotype. Since a much larger clone is just one base distant, this may be a read error. The CDR3 DNA follows: TGCAGCGTTGGGGACGTAACCCCGTCCACCTTC. It is translated as CSVGDVTPSTF. V usage is TRBV29-1 and J usage is TRBJ1-2; a possible D gene is TRBD1 (5 bases). The CDR3 covers 11 residues. Germline CDR1 SQVTM, CDR2 ANQGSEA. V was trimmed by 4 bases and J by 13 bases, leaving 16 bases between them.

This clonotype was observed a handful of times. The chain is built from TRBV6-1 and TRBJ1-5, with TRBD1 matching 8 bases. V shed 2 bases, J shed 2 bases, and the junction held 8 bases outside the gene matches. The V gene's germline CDR1 is MNHNS and CDR2 SASEGT. The length of the CDR3 is 17 residues. CDR3 protein: CASSEWTGRSGNQPQHF. CDR3 DNA sequence: TGTGCCAGCAGTGAATGGACAGGGCGATCAGGCAATCAGCCCCAGCATTTT.

This clonotype has more than one count but fewer than ten. The V gene is TRBV7-2, the J gene TRBJ2-5; perhaps TRBD1 as D (6 bases). Deletions cut 2 bases from V and 6 bases from J, with 10 bases between. Germline V CDR1 and CDR2: SGHTA, FQGNSA. This CDR3 region has 13 residues. The CDR3 sequence: CASSLQQGKTQYF. As DNA, the CDR3 is TGTGCCAGCAGCTTACAACAGGGAAAGACCCAGTACTTC.

The chain has TRBV6-6 and TRBJ1-5; TRBD1 agrees at 12 bases. The junction had 9 bases not matched to a gene; V was cut back by 6 bases and J by 3 bases. This CDR3 contains 17 residues. Germline CDR1 reads MNHNY; CDR2 reads SVGAGI (reference sequence). CDR3 nucleotide sequence: TGTGCCAGCAGCCCGGGACAGGGGGCGGGTTACAATCAGCCCCAGCATTTT. This translates into CASSPGQGAGYNQPQHF.

CDR3 DNA: TGTGCCTGGAGTTCACTCACTGAAGCTTTCTTT. Its protein is CAWSSLTEAFF. The J gene is TRBJ1-1, the V gene TRBV30; no reliable D call. This CDR3 has 11 amino acids. CDR1 is GTSNPN and CDR2 is SVGIG in the germline V gene (reference sequence). Trimming stripped 2 bases from V and 4 bases from J, with 5 bases between.

In this sample, this clonotype turned up many times. The rearrangement uses TRBV2 and TRBJ2-7; possibly TRBD1 for D (8 bases). This CDR3 comprises 11 residues. CDR1 is SNHLY and CDR2 is FYNNEI in the germline V gene. Trimming left V 11 bases short and J 10 bases short, with 18 bases between. CDR3 DNA sequence: TGTGCCGGCTACTACAGGGGGGGTCAGTACTTC. It specifies CAGYYRGGQYF.

Remarks on this clonotype: A much larger clone sits a single nucleotide away, making a read error possible. V and J are TRBV7-2 and TRBJ1-1, with D perhaps matching TRBD1 (5 bases). The CDR3 extends over 15 amino acids. Germline V CDR1 and CDR2: SGHTA, FQGNSA. V lost 5 bases and J 4 bases, leaving 17 bases between the germline ends. The CDR3 DNA reads TGTGCCAGCAGCAGGGGCGGCCCAGTGAGCACTGAAGCTTTCTTT. Its protein product is CASSRGGPVSTEAFF.

The gene calls are TRBV20-1 and TRBJ2-5; 7 positions match TRBD1. J was trimmed by 5 bases and V by 3 bases; bases with no gene match: 9. CDR1 is DFQATT, CDR2 SNEGSKA, per germline (reference sequence). The CDR3 consists of 14 residues. The CDR3 DNA follows: TGCAGTGCTAGCTCCGGGACAGCCTCGGAGACCCAGTACTTC. This encodes CSASSGTASETQYF.

The chain couples TRBV19 to TRBJ2-2; the D is unclear. There are 13 residues in the CDR3. Germline CDR1 reads LNHDA; CDR2 reads SQIVND (reference sequence). V lost 3 bases and J 5 bases, leaving 7 bases between the germline ends. DNA for the CDR3: TGTGCCAGTAGTATCCCGAGGACCGGGGAGCTGTTTTTT. It specifies CASSIPRTGELFF.

This clonotype was observed many times. The chain recombines TRBV7-9 with TRBJ1-6; TRBD1 matches at 7 bases. V gave up 5 bases and J gave up 4 bases; unmatched junction bases: 2. This CDR3 comprises 14 residues. Germline assignment: CDR1 SEHNR and CDR2 FQNEAQ (reference sequence). In DNA form, the CDR3 reads TGTGCCAGCAGCCCGGGACAGTATAATTCACCCCTCCACTTT. As protein: CASSPGQYNSPLHF.

With respect to this clonotype: Just one base apart from a much larger clone, this may be a read error. The rearrangement uses TRBV2 and TRBJ2-5, with unresolved D. CDR3 length equals 13 residues. CDR1 is SNHLY, CDR2 FYNNEI, per germline. Trimming removed 3 bases at V and 5 bases at J, with 10 bases between. CDR3 sequence (DNA): TGTGCCAGCAGTGACGCAGAGGCGGAGACCCAGTACTTC. This sequence encodes CASSDAEAETQYF.

This clonotype has at least ten counts. CDR3 region: CASSQGSGGEQYF. DNA for the CDR3: TGTGCCAGCAGCCAGGGCTCTGGGGGCGAGCAGTACTTC. The genes are TRBV7-9 and TRBJ2-7, with D possibly being TRBD1 or TRBD2 (5 bases each). Trimming shortened V by 5 bases and J by 6 bases, and 14 bases separated the two germline ends. CDR3 length: 13 residues. The V gene's germline CDR1 is SEHNR and CDR2 FQNEAQ (reference sequence).

This clonotype appeared many times. The CDR3: CATRQRPNQPQHF. CDR3 sequence (DNA): TGTGCCACCAGACAGAGACCCAATCAGCCCCAGCATTTT. V is TRBV24-1 and J is TRBJ1-5, with D uncertain. The germline V gene encodes CDR1 KGHDR and CDR2 SFDVKD. V dropped 7 bases and J dropped 3 bases, with 9 bases sitting between them. There are 13 residues in the CDR3.

The chain joins TRBV15 to TRBJ2-2; unclear D gene. V gave up 5 bases and J gave up 7 bases, with 8 bases separating them. The CDR3 is 12 residues long. Per the germline V gene, CDR1 is LNHNV and CDR2 is YYDKDF (reference sequence). The CDR3 coding sequence is TGTGCCACCAGCGGACCCCACGGGGAGCTGTTTTTT. Translating gives CATSGPHGELFF. The whole variable domain, filled in from reference TRBV15 and TRBJ2-2, reads DAMVIQNPRYQVTQFGKPVTLSCSQTLNHNVMYWYQQKSSQAPKLLFHYYDKDFNNEADTPDNFQSRRPNTSFCFLDIRSPGLGDTAMYLCATSGPHGELFFGEGSRLTVL.

The gene calls are TRBV6-1 and TRBJ2-7; possibly TRBD1 for D (6 bases). Germline values: CDR1 MNHNS, CDR2 SASEGT. V lost 7 bases to trimming and J lost 6 bases, with 10 bases between them. The CDR3 length is 11 residues. The CDR3 nucleotides read TGTGCCAGCAAAACAGGGCGCGAGCAGTACTTC. Amino acid sequence: CASKTGREQYF.

This clonotype came up a few times. This chain links TRBV7-8 with TRBJ1-5, with D unresolved. Germline V CDR1 and CDR2: SGHVS, FQNEAQ. Between the trimmed V and J ends, which lost 5 bases and 1 base, there was a span of 12 bases. The CDR3 loop spans 15 amino acids. CDR3: CASSQGVTSNQPQHF. CDR3 in DNA: TGTGCCAGCAGCCAAGGAGTGACGAGCAATCAGCCCCAGCATTTT. Full variable domain (missing parts from reference TRBV7-8 and TRBJ1-5): GAGVSQSPRYKVAKRGQDVALRCDPISGHVSLFWYQQALGQGPEFLTYFQNEAQLDKSGLPSDRFFAERPEGSVSTLKIQRTQQEDSAVYLCASSQGVTSNQPQHFGDGTRLSIL.

The CDR3 coding sequence is TGTGCCAGCAGCTTAGCCATCAACACTGAAGCTTTCTTT. Its translation is CASSLAINTEAFF. V gene TRBV7-9 combines with J gene TRBJ1-1; D gene unclear. Germline V gives CDR1 SEHNR, CDR2 FQNEAQ (reference sequence). Trimming took off 0 bases at V and 2 bases at J, with 4 bases between the two ends. The CDR3 runs to 13 residues.

This clonotype came up many times. This CDR3 is CASSEAAWNTEAFF. The CDR3 DNA follows: TGTGCCAGCAGTGAAGCCGCATGGAACACTGAAGCTTTCTTT. The chain combines TRBV2 with TRBJ1-1; D is unclear. V lost 0 bases and J lost 1, with 6 bases in between. The CDR3 is 14 amino acids. CDR1 and CDR2 (germline): SNHLY, FYNNEI.